What follows are 13 T cell receptor beta chains derived from one specimen sequenced in a study of beta chain features in type 1 diabetes. Every isolated RNA sample was fully reverse transcribed, so sequencing captured expressed TCRB transcripts. The table came from immunoSEQ multiplex PCR; TCRdb's copy has only in-frame clones and leaves some out. This table has fewer than 900,000 clones, 15% to 20% appearing once. The specimen was naive CD4+ T cells from blood. These receptors all come from a woman in her late teens or twenties in good health.

This clone was seen a few times. This rearrangement joins TRBV18 to TRBJ2-7; 9 bases align to TRBD1. Looked up from germline, CDR1 is KGHSH and CDR2 is LQKENI. The CDR3 length is 15 residues. J was trimmed by 3 bases and V by 1 base; bases with no gene match: 4. The CDR3 loop reads CASSPRGTGNYEQYF. CDR3 nucleotide sequence: TGTGCCAGCTCACCACGAGGGACAGGGAACTACGAGCAGTACTTC.

This clone has only a few counts. The chain carries TRBV11-2 and TRBJ2-1, with 9 bases identical to TRBD2. This CDR3 region has 15 residues. The trim removed 0 bases at V and 7 bases at J, leaving 4 bases unmatched. Germline CDR1 SGHAT, CDR2 FQNNGV. The DNA of the CDR3 is TGTGCCAGCAGCTTAGAGGGGACTAGCAGGAATGAGCAGTTCTTC. Amino acids: CASSLEGTSRNEQFF.

This sequence joins TRBV28 and TRBJ2-7, with TRBD2 identical over 9 bases. The ends lost 7 bases at V and 2 bases at J; junction bases unmatched: 9. The CDR3 loop spans 15 amino acids. The germline V gene has CDR1 MDHEN and CDR2 SYDVKM. This chain's CDR3 is CASTMGLAGTYEQYF. CDR3 sequence (DNA): TGTGCCAGCACCATGGGGCTAGCGGGAACCTACGAGCAGTACTTC.

The CDR3, as DNA: TGCGCCAGCAGCTCTAATCACGAGCAGTACTTC. It yields the protein CASSSNHEQYF. The V gene is TRBV5-1, the J gene TRBJ2-7; no firm D call. Per the germline V gene, CDR1 is SGHRS and CDR2 is YFSETQ. CDR3 length equals 11 residues. V shed 3 bases and J shed 5 bases, with 6 bases lying between them.

The rearrangement uses TRBV28 and TRBJ1-1; D is unresolved. This CDR3 has 12 amino acids. Trimming stripped 0 bases from V and 9 bases from J, with 8 bases between. In germline, CDR1 is MDHEN, CDR2 SYDVKM. CDR3 region: CASSLWGLKAFF. Written as DNA, the CDR3 is TGTGCCAGCAGTTTATGGGGCTTAAAAGCTTTCTTT.

The genes are TRBV7-2 and TRBJ2-7; 9 positions agree with TRBD2. Per germline, CDR1 SGHTA and CDR2 FQGNSA. This CDR3 region has 19 residues. The V segment lost 3 bases and the J segment 0 bases; nucleotides outside the gene matches: 15. CDR3 DNA: TGTGCCAGCAGCTTTAGTAAGTCCACGAGCGGGAGGTCCTCCTACGAGCAGTACTTC. This sequence encodes CASSFSKSTSGRSSYEQYF.

This clone came up once. V gene TRBV7-2 combines with J gene TRBJ2-5; 9 nucleotides line up with TRBD2. The end of the DNA aligns better with TRBJ2-7, so the J call may be wrong. CDR1 SGHTA and CDR2 FQGNSA come from the germline V gene. This CDR3 is built from 15 residues. The CDR3 is CASSWGPSGTYEQYF. Written as DNA, the CDR3 is TGTGCCAGCAGCTGGGGGCCTAGCGGGACCTACGAGCAGTACTTC.

This clone was seen a handful of times. This chain joins TRBV5-1 and TRBJ2-2; D call uncertain. Looked up from germline, CDR1 is SGHRS and CDR2 is YFSETQ. The CDR3 consists of 13 residues. V shed 4 bases and J shed 4 bases, with 8 bases lying between them. The CDR3 coding sequence is TGCGCCAGCAGCCCCCCGAGCACCGGGGAGCTGTTTTTT. This codes for CASSPPSTGELFF.

The genes are TRBV18 and TRBJ1-2; 8 bases are a match to TRBD1. Germline values: CDR1 KGHSH, CDR2 LQKENI. The length of the CDR3 is 15 residues. Losses at the gene ends were 2 bases for V and 4 bases for J; bases not matched to a gene: 6. This CDR3 is CASSPMDRAGYGYTF. The CDR3 DNA reads TGTGCCAGCTCACCAATGGACAGGGCCGGCTATGGCTACACCTTC.

Points on this clone: At the DNA level, this CDR3 is encoded by other sequences in the same sample as well. The chain couples TRBV28 to TRBJ1-2, with 8 bases identical to TRBD1. The germline CDR1 and CDR2 sequences are MDHEN and SYDVKM. The CDR3 has 12 amino acids. V lost 5 bases, J lost 5 bases, and 1 base stayed unmatched. CDR3 residues: CASSQGAYGYTF. In nucleotides, the CDR3 is TGTGCCAGCAGTCAGGGGGCGTATGGCTACACCTTC.

J is TRBJ1-2 and V is TRBV4-3, with D possibly matching TRBD1 (6 bases). Germline values: CDR1 LGHNA, CDR2 YSLEER. This CDR3 is built from 14 residues. V lost 1 base and J lost 5, with 11 bases in between. The DNA of the CDR3 is TGCGCCAGCAGCCAAGTGGACAGCTATTATGGCTACACCTTC. Amino acids: CASSQVDSYYGYTF.

This sequence joins TRBV28 and TRBJ2-5; D gene uncertain. The germline V gene has CDR1 MDHEN and CDR2 SYDVKM. This CDR3 spans 15 amino acids. Trimming took 5 bases from V and 1 from J, leaving 14 bases between them. CDR3 DNA: TGTGCCAGCAGTAAGCTGAGTCCCGTCCAAGAGACCCAGTACTTC. Amino acids: CASSKLSPVQETQYF.

The rearrangement links TRBV27 to TRBJ2-3; TRBD2 matches 10 bases. V shed 8 bases and J 3 bases; nucleotides not matched to a gene: 2. The CDR3 loop spans 13 amino acids. CDR1 and CDR2 from the germline V gene are MNHEY and SMNVEV (reference sequence). CDR3 region: CASQLAGTDTQYF. The CDR3 DNA reads TGTGCCAGCCAACTAGCGGGAACAGATACGCAGTATTTT.